Sequencing of this T cell receptor (beta chain) was carried out in a study of blood T cell repertoires in COVID-19. Study-wide background: Samples representing acute and convalescent COVID-19 were sourced from the United States, Italy and Spain. PBMCs, B-cell-depleted T cells, or T cells provided the cDNA or gDNA that made up the material.

This clone was counted a single time. Authors' methods: The authors estimated nucleated cell counts from reference gene primer amplification. The assay was immunoSEQ multiplex PCR, and TCRdb's table has in-frame clones only and misses some. The V and J calls and clone size are taken from that table; D and trimming were inferred from the DNA. The data hold 30,000 to 45,000 clones, with roughly 90% observed a single time. The TCR sequence derives from a man between 65 and 79 years old with acute or convalescent COVID-19. The sample consisted of peripheral blood.

CDR3 sequence reads: CAISATGQGPYEQYF. As DNA, the CDR3 is TGTGCCATCAGTGCAACGGGACAGGGACCCTACGAGCAGTACTTC. The genes are TRBV10-3 and TRBJ2-7; 9 positions agree with TRBD1. There are 15 residues in the CDR3. J gave up 2 bases and V 4 bases, and 6 bases lay outside the gene matches. The germline V gene has CDR1 ENHRY and CDR2 SYGVKD.